Listed here are 23 T cell receptor beta chains from one sample, sequenced in a study of T cell changes during pregnancy in multiple sclerosis. Produced via immunoSEQ multiplex PCR; TCRdb's table is partial and in-frame only. The sample includes more than 35,000 clones, about 90% of them seen just once. The sequences come from CD4+ T cells from peripheral blood mononuclear cells, collected before pregnancy. These receptors were taken from a female donor with multiple sclerosis, enrolled in a pregnancy study.

This chain uses TRBV29-1 with TRBJ2-3, with 7 bases matching TRBD1. The CDR3 is made up of 15 amino acids. Trimming took 4 bases from V and 7 from J; bases not matched to a gene: 14. Germline-derived CDR1 and CDR2 are SQVTM and ANQGSEA. CDR3 sequence reads: CSVGGTELQAYTQYF. CDR3 sequence (DNA): TGCAGCGTTGGGGGGACAGAGCTTCAGGCGTATACGCAGTATTTT.

This clone was picked up a small number of times. The rearrangement uses TRBV7-2 and TRBJ1-1; D is perhaps TRBD1 (6 bases). This CDR3 has 14 residues. V was clipped by 5 bases and J by 4 bases, with 14 bases between them. From germline, CDR1 is SGHTA and CDR2 FQGNSA. The CDR3 region is CASSPYRDGTEAFF. In DNA form, the CDR3 reads TGTGCCAGCAGCCCTTACAGGGACGGCACTGAAGCTTTCTTT.

This chain connects TRBV18 to TRBJ1-5, with D tentatively TRBD1 (6 bases). The CDR3 length is 15 residues. The V gene lost 3 bases and the J gene lost 4 bases, with 13 bases spanning the gap. Germline CDR1 and CDR2: KGHSH and LQKENI. CDR3 sequence (DNA): TGTGCCAGCTCACCGGCCGGGGGGCGAAATCAGCCCCAGCATTTT. Its protein is CASSPAGGRNQPQHF.

V usage is TRBV19 and J usage is TRBJ2-5; 8 bases are shared with TRBD1. Trimming took 1 base from V and 5 from J; bases not matched to a gene: 9. CDR3 length: 16 amino acids. CDR1 and CDR2 (germline): LNHDA, SQIVND (reference sequence). The CDR3 nucleotides are TGTGCCAGTAGTATAGGCCAGGGGGCATCGGGGGAGACCCAGTACTTC. This encodes CASSIGQGASGETQYF.

This clone was detected only once. The chain uses TRBV7-8 and TRBJ1-2; D might be TRBD1 (5 bases). This CDR3 has 15 amino acids. Germline V lookup: CDR1 SGHVS, CDR2 FQNEAQ. Trimming removed 3 bases at V and 3 bases at J, with 14 bases between. CDR3 loop: CASSFRSPRDYGYTF. The DNA for the CDR3 is TGTGCCAGCAGCTTTAGGAGTCCCAGGGACTATGGCTACACCTTC.

This clone appeared once. This rearrangement joins TRBV19 to TRBJ2-7, with TRBD2 matching over 8 bases. This CDR3 region has 15 residues. CDR1 is LNHDA, CDR2 SQIVND, per germline (reference sequence). The junction had 7 bases not matched to a gene; V was cut back by 4 bases and J by 2 bases. In DNA, the CDR3 is TGTGCCAGTAGTACCAAGCGGGGGCCCACCTACGAGCAGTACTTC. Amino acid sequence: CASSTKRGPTYEQYF.

V usage is TRBV2 and J usage is TRBJ2-7; D gene uncertain. V was cut by 4 bases and J by 0 bases, with 4 bases left in between. The germline gives CDR1 SNHLY, CDR2 FYNNEI. The CDR3 is made up of 12 amino acids. This CDR3 is CASSVNSYEQYF. The CDR3 nucleotides read TGTGCCAGCAGTGTCAACTCCTACGAGCAGTACTTC.

The J gene is TRBJ1-2, the V gene TRBV7-8; TRBD1 agrees at 10 bases. Germline V CDR1 and CDR2: SGHVS, FQNEAQ. CDR3 length: 16 residues. Trimming cost V 4 bases and J 7 bases; bases outside gene matches: 12. CDR3 sequence reads: CASSYPGTGATGGYTF. The CDR3, as DNA: TGTGCCAGCAGCTACCCCGGGACAGGGGCGACGGGTGGCTACACCTTC. Full variable domain (missing parts from reference TRBV7-8 and TRBJ1-2): GAGVSQSPRYKVAKRGQDVALRCDPISGHVSLFWYQQALGQGPEFLTYFQNEAQLDKSGLPSDRFFAERPEGSVSTLKIQRTQQEDSAVYLCASSYPGTGATGGYTFGSGTRLTVV.

The chain recombines TRBV5-1 with TRBJ2-3; possible D gene TRBD2, 7 bases. The CDR3 is 14 amino acids. Germline lookup yields CDR1 SGHRS and CDR2 YFSETQ. Trimming removed 5 bases from V and 6 bases from J, with 16 bases in between. The CDR3 reads CASSGGAVVDTQYF. The CDR3 nucleotides are TGCGCCAGCAGTGGGGGGGCGGTGGTGGATACGCAGTATTTT. The variable domain in full, with the rest retrieved from reference TRBV5-1 and TRBJ2-3, is KAGVTQTPRYLIKTRGQQVTLSCSPISGHRSVSWYQQTPGQGLQFLFEYFSETQRNKGNFPGRFSGRQFSNSRSEMNVSTLELGDSALYLCASSGGAVVDTQYFGPGTRLTVL.

The chain couples TRBV6-6 to TRBJ1-1; a weak D match, TRBD1 (6 bases). CDR1 is MNHNY, CDR2 SVGAGI, per germline (reference sequence). The CDR3 length is 15 residues. Trimming stripped 5 bases from V and 3 bases from J, with 16 bases between. The CDR3 DNA sequence: TGTGCCAGCAGTACCAGTAGGGGGGGGGACACTGAAGCTTTCTTT. It yields the protein CASSTSRGGDTEAFF.

The chain recombines TRBV6-5 with TRBJ1-4; 8 positions agree with TRBD1. The CDR3 covers 13 residues. Losses at the gene ends were 8 bases for V and 8 bases for J; bases not matched to a gene: 7. Per the germline V gene, CDR1 is MNHEY and CDR2 is SVGAGI. Written as DNA, the CDR3 is TGTGCCAGCCGGACAGGGCAGAGGGAAAAACTGTTTTTT. Its protein product is CASRTGQREKLFF.

Points on this clone: A junction boundary mismatches the germline segment, possibly from a read error. CDR3 DNA sequence: TGTGCTAGCAGCACAGGGAGAAGCACCGGGGAGCTGTTTTTT. Translating it yields CASSTGRSTGELFF. The chain links TRBV7-7 to TRBJ2-2, with D perhaps TRBD1 (6 bases). The germline gives CDR1 SSHAT, CDR2 FNYEAQ (reference sequence). The CDR3 is 14 amino acids.

This clone was recorded only once. This chain uses TRBV4-3 with TRBJ2-1, with 9 bases lining up with TRBD2. This CDR3 has 15 residues. V shed 2 bases and J 10 bases; nucleotides not matched to a gene: 9. The germline gives CDR1 LGHNA, CDR2 YSLEER. CDR3 sequence reads: CASSQTSGWGGEQFF. CDR3 sequence (DNA): TGCGCCAGCAGCCAAACTAGCGGGTGGGGGGGGGAGCAGTTCTTC.

The V call is TRBV30, the J call TRBJ1-1; 8 bases agree with TRBD1. This CDR3 region has 13 residues. The germline V gene encodes CDR1 GTSNPN and CDR2 SVGIG (reference sequence). J lost 11 bases, V lost 1 base, and 9 bases had no gene match. CDR3 nucleotide sequence: TGTGCCTGGAGTGCCCACAGGGGGGAAACCGCTTTCTTT. It codes for CAWSAHRGETAFF.

The J gene is TRBJ1-2, the V gene TRBV29-1; 8 nucleotides align to TRBD1. The junction had 3 bases not matched to a gene; V was cut back by 4 bases and J by 8 bases. The CDR3 is 11 amino acids. Germline CDR1 is SQVTM and CDR2 is ANQGSEA. The CDR3 region is CSVGQGFGYTF. The CDR3 nucleotides read TGCAGCGTTGGACAGGGGTTCGGCTACACCTTC.

The rearrangement joins TRBV9 to TRBJ1-2, with D possibly matching TRBD1 (6 bases). With 4 bases removed from V and 2 bases from J, the gap between germline ends came to 12 bases. Germline V CDR1 and CDR2: SGDLS, YYNGEE. This CDR3 contains 14 residues. CDR3 amino acids: CASSLGGDNYGYTF. The CDR3, as DNA: TGTGCCAGCAGCCTAGGGGGGGACAACTATGGCTACACCTTC.

The chain is built from TRBV5-1 and TRBJ1-1; D not certain. Germline V gene data show CDR1 as SGHRS and CDR2 as YFSETQ. This CDR3 is built from 13 residues. Deletions cut 1 base from V and 4 bases from J, with 8 bases between. The CDR3 nucleotides read TGCGCCAGCAGCTTGTTGGCCCGCACTGAAGCTTTCTTT. As protein: CASSLLARTEAFF.

Turning to this clone: An end of the junction does not agree with germline; a read error may underlie this. The chain is built from TRBV2 and TRBJ1-1; tentatively, D is TRBD1 (6 bases). Germline lookup yields CDR1 SNHLY and CDR2 FYNNEI. The length of the CDR3 is 15 residues. The CDR3 here is CASSERLTGNAEAFF. The CDR3 DNA sequence: TGTGCCAGCAGTGAACGGCTAACAGGGAACGCTGAAGCTTTCTTT.

The gene calls are TRBV19 and TRBJ2-7; 10 bases line up with TRBD1. Looked up from germline, CDR1 is LNHDA and CDR2 is SQIVND (reference sequence). Losses at the gene ends were 9 bases for V and 0 bases for J; bases not matched to a gene: 11. The CDR3 runs to 16 residues. The DNA of the CDR3 is TGTGCCAGAAAAACTTCCGGGACAGGGGACTCCTACGAGCAGTACTTC. It yields the protein CARKTSGTGDSYEQYF.

This clone was seen just once. V usage is TRBV28 and J usage is TRBJ2-6; D gene uncertain. CDR3 length: 15 residues. Deletions cut 4 bases from V and 0 bases from J, with 7 bases between. In germline, CDR1 is MDHEN, CDR2 SYDVKM. CDR3 sequence reads: CASSSLGSGANVLTF. CDR3 DNA: TGTGCCAGCAGTTCCCTCGGCTCTGGGGCCAACGTCCTGACTTTC.

The table lists this clone with a count of one. The chain joins TRBV7-2 to TRBJ1-1, with 7 bases fitting TRBD1. Trimming at V came to 6 bases and at J to 3 bases, leaving 7 bases not matched to a gene. Germline V lookup: CDR1 SGHTA, CDR2 FQGNSA. CDR3 length: 14 amino acids. The CDR3 loop reads CASSLDREDTEAFF. In DNA form, the CDR3 reads TGTGCCAGCAGTCTAGACAGGGAAGACACTGAAGCTTTCTTT.

The chain couples TRBV5-4 to TRBJ2-7, with a possible D match to TRBD1 (6 bases). V was clipped by 1 base and J by 0 bases, with 11 bases between them. The CDR3 is made up of 15 amino acids. Germline V lookup: CDR1 SGHNT, CDR2 YYREEE (reference sequence). CDR3 sequence: CASSLTGPLSYEQYF. In nucleotides, the CDR3 is TGTGCCAGCAGCTTGACAGGGCCCCTCTCCTACGAGCAGTACTTC.

This clone appeared a single time. This chain uses TRBV4-1 with TRBJ2-1, with D possibly being TRBD2 (5 bases). V lost 1 base, J lost 5 bases, and 12 bases lay in between. The CDR3 is 15 residues long. Germline CDR1 and CDR2: MGHRA and YSYEKL. The CDR3 region is CASSQATLRDNEQFF. Written as DNA, the CDR3 is TGCGCCAGCAGCCAAGCGACCTTGAGGGACAATGAGCAGTTCTTC.